This T cell receptor (beta chain) was observed in a study of shared clonotypes between healthy human individuals. The CDR3 consists of 16 residues. Germline V CDR1 and CDR2: KGHSY, FQNENV. V was clipped by 0 bases and J by 2 bases; unmatched bases: 7. At a deep level, the assay was run. Profiling relied on immunoSEQ multiplex PCR, and the TCRdb table lists in-frame clones only, not all of them. The table includes about 92,000 clones, about 70% detected once. This clone has a handful of counts. J is TRBJ2-7 and V is TRBV16; 7 bases are shared with TRBD1. The sequencing sample was made of memory CD8+ T cells sorted from blood. Regarding subset: CD45RO+ cells pooled with CCR7-negative TemRA cells. The sequence was collected from a man aged 25 to 40 in good health. DNA of the CDR3: TGTGCCAGCAGCCAATCGTGGACAGGTTCGACCTACGAGCAGTACTTC. This encodes CASSQSWTGSTYEQYF.